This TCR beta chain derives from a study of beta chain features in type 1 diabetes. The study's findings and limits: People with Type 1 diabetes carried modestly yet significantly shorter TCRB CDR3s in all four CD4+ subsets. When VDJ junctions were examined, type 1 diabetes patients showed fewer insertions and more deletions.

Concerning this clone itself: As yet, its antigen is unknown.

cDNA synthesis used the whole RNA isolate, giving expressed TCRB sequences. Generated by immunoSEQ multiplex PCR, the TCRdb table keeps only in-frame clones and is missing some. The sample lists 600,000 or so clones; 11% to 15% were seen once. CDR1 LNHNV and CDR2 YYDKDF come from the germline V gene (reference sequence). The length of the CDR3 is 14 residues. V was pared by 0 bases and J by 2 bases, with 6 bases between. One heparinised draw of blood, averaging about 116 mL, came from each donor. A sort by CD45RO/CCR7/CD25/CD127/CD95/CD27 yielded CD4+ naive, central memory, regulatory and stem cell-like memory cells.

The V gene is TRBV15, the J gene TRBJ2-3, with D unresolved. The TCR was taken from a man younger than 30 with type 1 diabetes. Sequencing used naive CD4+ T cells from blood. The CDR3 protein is CATSRDGDTDTQYF. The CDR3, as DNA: TGTGCCACCAGCAGAGATGGGGACACAGATACGCAGTATTTT.